The sequence of this T cell receptor beta chain was determined in a study of lymphopenia after photon versus proton radiotherapy (dated by TCRdb to the late 2010s). The study in broad terms: Photon and proton radiation therapy were compared by the study for their immunological effects in patients with gastrointestinal tumors who developed high-grade lymphopenia. The study was designed to characterize how the impact on the immune system differs between the two radiation modalities. The cohort included roughly 20 patients with gastrointestinal tumors who developed lymphopenia after receiving either photon or proton therapy.

Turning to this clone: No cognate antigen has been identified for it. No base quality values were provided; no much bigger clone lies one nucleotide off.

The study at large found these results: Proton-treated patients stayed relatively stable during treatment, while photon-treated patients lost naive T cells and TCR diversity and gained effector/memory populations. The authors looked at the survival association only in patients who died, and they framed better survival with proton therapy as a possibility rather than a demonstrated result. Among patients across the cohort who died, overall survival time showed an inverse correlation with a larger post-nadir drop in TCR diversity. After the lymphocyte count nadir, photon-treated repertoires showed oligoclonal expansion, especially of CD8+ Temra cells, which drove the drop in diversity.

The method was the immunoSEQ multiplex PCR assay. T cell repertoires were profiled by deep sequencing of rearranged TCR beta loci, alongside multiparametric flow cytometry. TCRdb limited this immuneACCESS table to in-frame rearrangements with V and J called. A share of clones is missing; checked studies link under half to unresolved V genes, and the rest is unexplained. Here the sample has some 16,000 clones; approximately 91% occur a single time. The ten top clones hold 58% of the sample. The sequence derives from a woman aged 60-70 years with cholangiocarcinoma. Some clones in this sample may be carry-over from other donors' samples. The input for sequencing was peripheral blood, taken from a patient treated with proton-based radiotherapy.

CDR3 region: CASSLQGASAEAFF. The sequenced DNA is TGCGCCAGCAGCTTACAGGGGGCATCGGCTGAAGCTTTCTTT. The rearrangement combines TRBV5-1 with TRBJ1-1; 9 middle bases align to TRBD1. Unmatched junction bases come to 5, with V trimmed by 2 bases and J by 6 bases. The germline V gene gives CDR1 as SGHRS and CDR2 as YFSETQ. The CDR3 covers 14 residues, taking in both the cysteine and the phenylalanine. Only the CDR3 portion is preserved as DNA: 42 bases, with reading frame beginning at the first base.